What follows are 27 T cell receptor beta chains derived from one specimen sequenced in a study of CD8 T cells in Susac syndrome. With random hexamers, reverse transcription was performed on about 0.5 to 1 ug of RNA. TCRdb fed the immunoSEQ multiplex PCR reads into MiXCR, producing one record per CDR3 protein. The repertoire holds about 280,000 distinct CDR3 sequences, about 85% seen once, with approximately 0.11% in the top ten. Material for sequencing was CD8+ T cells from PBMCs. The receptors come from a human donor with multiple sclerosis.

The chain combines TRBV7-8 with TRBJ2-3; TRBD1 is a possible D gene (6 bases). V lost 2 bases and J 3 bases, leaving 18 bases between the germline ends. CDR1 SGHVS and CDR2 FQNEAQ come from the germline V gene. The length of the CDR3 is 17 residues. The CDR3 spells CASSLNSRGRETDTQYF. The CDR3, as DNA: TGTGCCAGCAGCTTAAATTCCAGGGGTCGGGAAACAGATACGCAGTATTTT.

This chain joins TRBV20-1 and TRBJ2-1, with a tentative D call TRBD1 (6 bases). Germline V gene lookup returns CDR1 DFQATT and CDR2 SNEGSKA (reference sequence). With 3 bases removed from V and 5 bases from J, the gap between germline ends came to 14 bases. The CDR3 runs to 14 residues. The CDR3 spells CSARRFPGDNEQFF. In nucleotides, the CDR3 is TGCAGTGCTAGGCGCTTCCCAGGGGACAATGAGCAGTTCTTC.

This sequence joins TRBV6-1 and TRBJ1-1, with 8 bases lining up with TRBD1. The V gene's germline CDR1 is MNHNS and CDR2 SASEGT. Trimming removed 6 bases from V and 5 bases from J; junction bases left unmatched: 5. CDR3 length: 13 amino acids. The CDR3 is CASSPDRGTEAFF. As DNA, the CDR3 is TGTGCCAGCAGCCCTGACAGGGGAACTGAAGCTTTCTTT.

The CDR3 region is CASSGGAFYEQYF. Here the CDR3 DNA reads TGCGCCAGCAGCGGGGGAGCGTTCTACGAGCAGTACTTC. The chain uses TRBV4-1 and TRBJ2-7; D is tentatively TRBD1 or TRBD2 (5 bases each). CDR1 is MGHRA and CDR2 is YSYEKL in the germline V gene. The CDR3 runs to 13 residues. V was trimmed by 5 bases and J by 3 bases, leaving 11 bases between them.

The gene calls are TRBV25-1 and TRBJ1-2; D call uncertain. CDR3 length equals 12 residues. V was trimmed by 2 bases and J by 8 bases, leaving 9 bases between them. Germline CDR1 reads MGHDK; CDR2 reads SYGVNS. In DNA form, the CDR3 reads TGTGCCAGCAGTGAAGCGGGGATAGGCTACACCTTC. Protein product: CASSEAGIGYTF.

The chain couples TRBV14 to TRBJ2-2; no clear D gene. The germline CDR1 and CDR2 sequences are SGHDN and FVKESK. The CDR3 is 11 amino acids. The V gene lost 10 bases and the J gene lost 6 bases, with 9 bases spanning the gap. Here the CDR3 DNA reads TGTGCCACCCAGGTGGCCGGGGAGCTGTTTTTT. Protein sequence: CATQVAGELFF. Combining the CDR3 with reference TRBV14 and TRBJ2-2 gives the whole variable domain EAGVTQFPSHSVIEKGQTVTLRCDPISGHDNLYWYRRVMGKEIKFLLHFVKESKQDESGMPNNRFLAERTGGTYSTLKVQPAELEDSGVYFCATQVAGELFFGEGSRLTVL.

The chain combines TRBV19 with TRBJ1-6, with 8 bases that match TRBD1. Germline CDR1 is LNHDA and CDR2 is SQIVND (reference sequence). The junction had 5 bases not matched to a gene; V was cut back by 9 bases and J by 4 bases. The CDR3 consists of 14 residues. The CDR3 nucleotides read TGTGCCAGCCATGACAGGGGTTATAATTCACCCCTCCACTTT. Translated: CASHDRGYNSPLHF.

The chain is built from TRBV7-9 and TRBJ1-2; perhaps TRBD1 as D (6 bases). V was pared by 3 bases and J by 6 bases, with 11 bases between. This CDR3 spans 13 amino acids. The germline CDR1 and CDR2 sequences are SEHNR and FQNEAQ (reference sequence). In nucleotides, the CDR3 is TGTGCCAGCAGCTTTTTAACAGGGAATGGCTACACCTTC. Amino acids: CASSFLTGNGYTF.

CDR3 residues: CSATPSGSFSGANVLTF. The CDR3 DNA sequence: TGCAGTGCTACCCCTAGCGGCTCGTTCTCTGGGGCCAACGTCCTGACTTTC. V gene TRBV20-1 combines with J gene TRBJ2-6; the match to TRBD2 covers 7 bases. V lost 4 bases, J lost 0 bases, and 9 bases stayed unmatched. Looked up from germline, CDR1 is DFQATT and CDR2 is SNEGSKA (reference sequence). The CDR3 loop spans 17 amino acids.

The V and J genes are TRBV27 and TRBJ2-1, with TRBD1 as a possible D gene (5 bases). Trimming took 6 bases from V and 12 from J, leaving 12 bases between them. CDR1 and CDR2 from the germline V gene are MNHEY and SMNVEV (reference sequence). The CDR3 covers 11 residues. The CDR3 reads CASSVGQGQFF. CDR3 bases: TGTGCCAGCAGCGTTGGACAAGGGCAGTTCTTC.

The chain joins TRBV3-1 to TRBJ1-4; D call uncertain. Germline CDR1 reads LGHDT; CDR2 reads YNNKEL (reference sequence). This CDR3 is 14 amino acids long. Trimming took off 0 bases at V and 7 bases at J, with 9 bases between the two ends. For the CDR3, the DNA is TGTGCCAGCAGCCAAGACTTAAGAGGTGAAAAACTGTTTTTT. Its protein is CASSQDLRGEKLFF.

The table lists this clonotype with a few counts. The chain uses TRBV27 and TRBJ2-7, with TRBD2 as a possible D gene (6 bases). Per germline, CDR1 MNHEY and CDR2 SMNVEV (reference sequence). Trimming shortened V by 2 bases and J by 7 bases, and 12 bases separated the two germline ends. CDR3 length: 13 amino acids. CDR3 loop: CASSLGGSWEQYF. DNA of the CDR3: TGTGCCAGCAGTTTAGGAGGGAGTTGGGAGCAGTACTTC.

J is TRBJ2-7 and V is TRBV28, with 7 bases lining up with TRBD2. Looked up from germline, CDR1 is MDHEN and CDR2 is SYDVKM. Trimming took 7 bases from V and 4 from J; bases not matched to a gene: 10. The CDR3 loop spans 14 amino acids. The CDR3 loop reads CASTPSGLEYEQYF. The CDR3 bases are TGTGCCAGCACCCCCAGCGGACTAGAGTACGAGCAGTACTTC. The whole variable domain, filled in from reference TRBV28 and TRBJ2-7, reads DVKVTQSSRYLVKRTGEKVFLECVQDMDHENMFWYRQDPGLGLRLIYFSYDVKMKEKGDIPEGYSVSREKKERFSLILESASTNQTSMYLCASTPSGLEYEQYFGPGTRLTVT.

The chain uses TRBV11-2 and TRBJ2-3, with TRBD2 as a possible D gene (5 bases). CDR1 and CDR2 from the germline V gene are SGHAT and FQNNGV. The CDR3 length is 15 residues. The V end lost 5 bases, the J end lost 4 bases, and 16 bases lay between the germline ends. CDR3 nucleotides: TGTGCCAGCAGCGGGGAAGGGCGCGGGTCAGATACGCAGTATTTT. It translates to CASSGEGRGSDTQYF.

The chain couples TRBV12-5 to TRBJ2-3, with TRBD1 identical over 7 bases. CDR3 length equals 13 residues. V shed 4 bases, J shed 6 bases, and the junction held 4 bases outside the gene matches. Germline V gene lookup returns CDR1 LGHNT and CDR2 FRNRAP. CDR3 bases: TGTGCTAGTGGTTCAATACAGGGGGATACGCAGTATTTT. Translating it yields CASGSIQGDTQYF.

The V gene is TRBV29-1, the J gene TRBJ1-4; 7 nucleotides line up with TRBD1. The length of the CDR3 is 15 residues. After removal of 6 bases from V and 0 bases from J, the junction contained 7 bases not matched to a gene. CDR1 and CDR2 from the germline V gene are SQVTM and ANQGSEA. CDR3 DNA sequence: TGCAGCGTAACCGGGACAGAGACAACTAATGAAAAACTGTTTTTT. It specifies CSVTGTETTNEKLFF.

This clonotype occurred once. The chain links TRBV15 to TRBJ2-7; either TRBD1 or TRBD2 may supply D (5 bases each). Germline CDR1 and CDR2: LNHNV and YYDKDF (reference sequence). CDR3 length equals 13 residues. Trimming took 1 base from V and 5 from J, leaving 9 bases between them. The CDR3 nucleotides read TGTGCCACCAGCAGAGCTGGGGACCACGAGCAGTACTTC. This codes for CATSRAGDHEQYF.

This clonotype occurred once. The chain employs TRBV6-5 and TRBJ2-7; D gene ambiguous. Germline lookup yields CDR1 MNHEY and CDR2 SVGAGI. The CDR3 loop spans 13 amino acids. V was cut by 7 bases and J by 2 bases, with 12 bases left in between. CDR3: CASTPDQPYEQYF. The CDR3 DNA sequence: TGTGCCAGCACCCCCGACCAACCCTACGAGCAGTACTTC.

The rearrangement links TRBV28 to TRBJ2-7, with a weak D call TRBD1 (8 bases). V gave up 3 bases and J gave up 3 bases, with 21 bases separating them. CDR3 size: 17 residues. The germline CDR1 and CDR2 sequences are MDHEN and SYDVKM. The CDR3 is CASSFIGEGDRYYEQYF. The CDR3 nucleotides read TGTGCCAGCAGTTTCATCGGGGAGGGGGACAGGTACTACGAGCAGTACTTC. The full variable domain, completed using reference TRBV28 and TRBJ2-7, is DVKVTQSSRYLVKRTGEKVFLECVQDMDHENMFWYRQDPGLGLRLIYFSYDVKMKEKGDIPEGYSVSREKKERFSLILESASTNQTSMYLCASSFIGEGDRYYEQYFGPGTRLTVT.

The V and J genes are TRBV23-1 and TRBJ2-3; D is undetermined. TRBV23-1 is an ORF; its function is uncertain. This CDR3 contains 17 residues. The V and J ends lost 4 bases and 0 bases respectively, with 17 bases between them. The CDR3 here is CASSPNPPDTSTDTQYF. The DNA for the CDR3 is TGCGCCAGCAGTCCCAATCCACCGGATACTAGCACAGATACGCAGTATTTT.

The chain links TRBV20-1 to TRBJ2-1, with D maybe TRBD1 (5 bases). V was cut by 3 bases and J by 8 bases, with 8 bases left in between. Per the germline V gene, CDR1 is DFQATT and CDR2 is SNEGSKA (reference sequence). The CDR3 has 11 amino acids. The CDR3 bases are TGCAGTGCTAGTTGGGGCGATGAGCAGTTCTTC. Its translation: CSASWGDEQFF.

This clonotype was observed a handful of times. The rearrangement joins TRBV11-2 to TRBJ2-2, with 9 bases lining up with TRBD1. The CDR3 contains 16 residues. Trimming took 5 bases from V and 3 from J; bases not matched to a gene: 7. CDR1 SGHAT and CDR2 FQNNGV come from the germline V gene. The CDR3 DNA is TGTGCCAGCAGCCCAACCGGGACAGGGCACACCGGGGAGCTGTTTTTT. This sequence encodes CASSPTGTGHTGELFF.

The rearrangement uses TRBV7-9 and TRBJ1-1; 7 nucleotides agree with TRBD1. The J segment lost 5 bases and the V segment lost 10 bases, leaving 16 bases of the junction unmatched. Germline V CDR1 and CDR2: SEHNR, FQNEAQ (reference sequence). The CDR3 contains 15 residues. The CDR3 loop reads CATLSLQGPLTEAFF. For the CDR3, the DNA is TGTGCCACCCTTTCTCTACAGGGGCCCCTAACTGAAGCTTTCTTT.

The chain couples TRBV6-5 to TRBJ1-4; D gene unclear. CDR3 length: 11 residues. Trimming cost V 6 bases and J 16 bases, with 15 bases left between them. Germline CDR1 MNHEY, CDR2 SVGAGI. The CDR3 nucleotides read TGTGCCAGCAGCGCAGGAGGGATGAAGTTTTTT. It translates to CASSAGGMKFF.

This clonotype was counted once. The V and J genes are TRBV9 and TRBJ1-1; no reliable D call. Germline CDR1 reads SGDLS; CDR2 reads YYNGEE. V gave up 2 bases and J gave up 0 bases, with 11 bases separating them. This CDR3 has 15 residues. The CDR3 spells CASSVADIMNTEAFF. CDR3 coding DNA: TGTGCCAGCAGCGTGGCAGACATTATGAACACTGAAGCTTTCTTT.

This clonotype was picked up one time. The gene calls are TRBV15 and TRBJ2-2, with 12 positions matching TRBD2. This CDR3 is 18 amino acids long. Unmatched junction bases numbered 11, after V lost 3 bases and J lost 6 bases. Germline-derived CDR1 and CDR2 are LNHNV and YYDKDF (reference sequence). The CDR3 nucleotides read TGTGCCACCAGCAGCCCTAGCGGGAGGGCCGGGGGGGCCGGGGAGCTGTTTTTT. Encoded protein: CATSSPSGRAGGAGELFF.

The CDR3 sequence: CASSLEGAGGYEQYF. Here the CDR3 DNA reads TGTGCCAGCAGCTTAGAAGGTGCGGGGGGGTACGAGCAGTACTTC. The J gene is TRBJ2-7, the V gene TRBV11-2; TRBD2 aligns across 9 bases. This CDR3 has 15 residues. Losses at the gene ends were 0 bases for V and 4 bases for J; bases not matched to a gene: 4. CDR1 is SGHAT and CDR2 is FQNNGV in the germline V gene.